Given below is one T cell receptor (beta chain) in context. Antigen: not known. This sample is part of a study of STAT5B mutations in CD4+ large granular lymphocyte leukemia. Findings of the study overall: Top patient clones used TRBV06 genes more often: 8/27 versus 2/35 in controls. Data were not HLA-matched across samples.

V shed 9 bases and J shed 4 bases, with 19 bases lying between them. Germline V gene data show CDR1 as SGHRS and CDR2 as YFSETQ. The CDR3 is 14 amino acids. The survey-level immunoSEQ assay was used. The table came from immunoSEQ multiplex PCR; TCRdb's copy has only in-frame clones and leaves some out. The repertoire has 25,000 to 35,000 clones, around four fifths of them found once; the top ten carry 0.25% to 0.35%. This clonotype was obtained from a human donor in good health. Sequenced sample: CD4+ T cells from blood buffy coats. J is TRBJ1-2 and V is TRBV5-1; D is uncertain. The CDR3 here is CATKALLRGYGYTF. The CDR3 DNA follows: TGCGCCACCAAAGCACTCCTTCGGGGCTATGGCTACACCTTC. The variable domain in full, completed from reference TRBV5-1 and TRBJ1-2, reads KAGVTQTPRYLIKTRGQQVTLSCSPISGHRSVSWYQQTPGQGLQFLFEYFSETQRNKGNFPGRFSGRQFSNSRSEMNVSTLELGDSALYLCATKALLRGYGYTFGSGTRLTVV.